Below, 24 T cell receptor beta chains from the same sample are listed, as sequenced in a study of blood T cell repertoires in COVID-19. Assay: immunoSEQ multiplex PCR; the TCRdb copy retains only in-frame clones and omits some. The sample lists 70,000 or so clones, roughly nine tenths occurring once. The sequencing sample was made of peripheral blood. The receptors here all came from a woman younger than 35 with acute or convalescent COVID-19.

The V call is TRBV15, the J call TRBJ1-2; TRBD1 matches 7 bases. The CDR3 totals 16 residues. Germline CDR1 reads LNHNV; CDR2 reads YYDKDF (reference sequence). V lost 2 bases to trimming and J lost 6 bases; unmatched junction nucleotides: 12. The CDR3 reads CATSRHNPVTGNGYTF. CDR3 sequence (DNA): TGTGCCACCAGCAGACATAACCCGGTGACAGGGAATGGCTACACCTTC. The full variable domain, its missing parts supplied by reference TRBV15 and TRBJ1-2, is DAMVIQNPRYQVTQFGKPVTLSCSQTLNHNVMYWYQQKSSQAPKLLFHYYDKDFNNEADTPDNFQSRRPNTSFCFLDIRSPGLGDTAMYLCATSRHNPVTGNGYTFGSGTRLTVV.

This clone has more than one count but fewer than ten. This chain joins TRBV19 and TRBJ1-1; D is undetermined. Germline V gives CDR1 LNHDA, CDR2 SQIVND (reference sequence). With 8 bases removed from V and 10 bases from J, the gap between germline ends came to 8 bases. The CDR3 totals 9 residues. The CDR3, as DNA: TGTGCCAGTGGGCATGGAGCTTTCTTT. This encodes CASGHGAFF.

The V call is TRBV5-1, the J call TRBJ1-1, with D tentatively TRBD1 (5 bases). Trimming took 3 bases from V and 5 from J, leaving 20 bases between them. The CDR3 has 16 amino acids. Germline V gene data show CDR1 as SGHRS and CDR2 as YFSETQ. The CDR3: CASSSSSGPGGTEAFF. CDR3 coding DNA: TGCGCCAGCAGCTCCTCTTCCGGTCCCGGGGGAACTGAAGCTTTCTTT.

The CDR3 nucleotides read TGTGCCAGCAAGGACAGCTACACTGAAGCTTTCTTT. Protein sequence: CASKDSYTEAFF. The chain has TRBV27 and TRBJ1-1; weak D call: TRBD1 (6 bases). Between the trimmed V and J ends, which lost 7 bases and 3 bases, there was a span of 9 bases. From germline, CDR1 is MNHEY and CDR2 SMNVEV (reference sequence). This CDR3 has 12 amino acids.

The chain employs TRBV6-1 and TRBJ2-5; D call uncertain. Looked up from germline, CDR1 is MNHNS and CDR2 is SASEGT. The length of the CDR3 is 14 residues. V was pared by 1 base and J by 2 bases, with 8 bases between. The CDR3: CASSEGLLQETQYF. The CDR3 nucleotides read TGTGCCAGCAGTGAAGGTTTATTACAAGAGACCCAGTACTTC.

This rearrangement joins TRBV20-1 to TRBJ1-2, with D tentatively TRBD1 (6 bases). Germline CDR1 and CDR2: DFQATT and SNEGSKA (reference sequence). The CDR3 has 11 residues. V was cut by 5 bases and J by 8 bases, with 12 bases left in between. Written as DNA, the CDR3 is TGCAGTGCTGATAACAGGGTGGGCTACACCTTC. Translating gives CSADNRVGYTF.

V gene TRBV28 combines with J gene TRBJ2-1, with 9 bases aligning to TRBD2. V lost 8 bases to trimming and J lost 6 bases; unmatched junction nucleotides: 11. CDR3 length: 15 residues. Germline-derived CDR1 and CDR2 are MDHEN and SYDVKM. The CDR3 here is CASSINSGGVNEQFF. The CDR3 DNA follows: TGTGCCAGCTCTATCAATAGCGGGGGCGTCAATGAGCAGTTCTTC.

This chain links TRBV11-2 with TRBJ2-1; D gene ambiguous. The germline CDR1 and CDR2 sequences are SGHAT and FQNNGV. Between the trimmed V and J ends, which lost 3 bases and 0 bases, there was a span of 9 bases. The CDR3 extends over 15 amino acids. The CDR3 DNA follows: TGTGCCAGCAGCTTCACCTGGAGCTCCTACAATGAGCAGTTCTTC. Translated: CASSFTWSSYNEQFF. The variable domain in full, completed from reference TRBV11-2 and TRBJ2-1, reads EAGVAQSPRYKIIEKRQSVAFWCNPISGHATLYWYQQILGQGPKLLIQFQNNGVVDDSQLPKDRFSAERLKGVDSTLKIQPAKLEDSAVYLCASSFTWSSYNEQFFGPGTRLTVL.

This chain uses TRBV4-1 with TRBJ2-5; 15 bases are a match to TRBD2. This CDR3 has 20 amino acids. Germline lookup yields CDR1 MGHRA and CDR2 YSYEKL. J was trimmed by 5 bases and V by 4 bases; bases with no gene match: 17. This CDR3 is CASSRIHGTSGGPGLETQYF. The CDR3 nucleotides read TGCGCCAGCAGCCGCATCCACGGGACTAGCGGGGGGCCGGGGTTGGAGACCCAGTACTTC.

The rearrangement joins TRBV4-3 to TRBJ1-3; TRBD1 might be the D (6 bases). The CDR3 extends over 15 amino acids. Germline V gene lookup returns CDR1 LGHNA and CDR2 YSLEER. V was shortened by 1 base and J by 2 bases, with 9 bases between the two germline ends. CDR3 sequence reads: CASSQARQAGNTIYF. The CDR3 nucleotides are TGCGCCAGCAGCCAAGCGCGACAGGCTGGAAACACCATATATTTT.

The chain recombines TRBV15 with TRBJ2-7; weak D call: TRBD2 (7 bases). CDR3 length equals 15 residues. From germline, CDR1 is LNHNV and CDR2 YYDKDF (reference sequence). The germline V and J ends were trimmed by 0 bases and 2 bases, with 11 bases remaining between them. CDR3 loop: CATSRDTGGPYEQYF. The CDR3 DNA follows: TGTGCCACCAGCAGAGATACGGGGGGCCCCTACGAGCAGTACTTC. The whole variable domain, filled in from reference TRBV15 and TRBJ2-7, reads DAMVIQNPRYQVTQFGKPVTLSCSQTLNHNVMYWYQQKSSQAPKLLFHYYDKDFNNEADTPDNFQSRRPNTSFCFLDIRSPGLGDTAMYLCATSRDTGGPYEQYFGPGTRLTVT.

The rearrangement links TRBV2 to TRBJ1-5, with TRBD1 matching over 7 bases. Trimming cost V 4 bases and J 9 bases; bases outside gene matches: 9. This CDR3 region has 14 residues. Germline V gene data show CDR1 as SNHLY and CDR2 as FYNNEI. CDR3 residues: CASSGTGVGRPQHF. For the CDR3, the DNA is TGTGCCAGCAGTGGAACAGGGGTGGGTAGGCCCCAGCATTTT. The full variable domain, with the rest looked up from reference TRBV2 and TRBJ1-5, is EPEVTQTPSHQVTQMGQEVILRCVPISNHLYFYWYRQILGQKVEFLVSFYNNEISEKSEIFDDQFSVERPDGSNFTLKIRSTKLEDSAMYFCASSGTGVGRPQHFGDGTRLSIL.

The chain combines TRBV29-1 with TRBJ2-6; 8 positions match TRBD1. The V segment lost 3 bases and the J segment 0 bases; nucleotides outside the gene matches: 4. Germline assignment: CDR1 SQVTM and CDR2 ANQGSEA. The CDR3 has 16 residues. The CDR3 is CSVEGQDYSGANVLTF. The CDR3 DNA sequence: TGCAGCGTTGAGGGACAGGATTACTCTGGGGCCAACGTCCTGACTTTC.

This clone was recorded a few times. V gene TRBV3-1 (or the pseudogene TRBV3-2) combines with J gene TRBJ1-4, with 7 nucleotides matching TRBD1. Germline V gives CDR1 LGHDT, CDR2 YNNKEL (reference sequence). Trimming cost V 4 bases and J 6 bases; bases outside gene matches: 8. The CDR3 contains 15 residues. DNA for the CDR3: TGTGCCAGCAGCCCACAGGGGACGGAACATGAAAAACTGTTTTTT. Its protein is CASSPQGTEHEKLFF.

The gene calls are TRBV25-1 and TRBJ2-5, with D unclear. The V and J ends lost 3 bases and 1 base respectively, with 6 bases between them. The CDR3 totals 13 residues. Germline CDR1 MGHDK, CDR2 SYGVNS. Written as DNA, the CDR3 is TGTGCCAGCAGTGACCCCGGCCAAGAGACCCAGTACTTC. Its translation is CASSDPGQETQYF.

The rearrangement links TRBV18 to TRBJ1-6; 7 nucleotides line up with TRBD1. The CDR3 consists of 13 residues. The germline V gene encodes CDR1 KGHSH and CDR2 LQKENI. V dropped 2 bases and J dropped 10; count of bases not matched to a gene: 2. The CDR3 protein is CASSPDRESPLHF. For the CDR3, the DNA is TGTGCCAGCTCACCAGACAGGGAATCACCCCTCCACTTT. Full variable domain (rest looked up from reference TRBV18 and TRBJ1-6): NAGVMQNPRHLVRRRGQEARLRCSPMKGHSHVYWYRQLPEEGLKFMVYLQKENIIDESGMPKERFSAEFPKEGPSILRIQQVVRGDSAAYFCASSPDRESPLHFGNGTRLTVT.

There are a few counts of this clone. The chain combines TRBV15 with TRBJ1-1; D is unclear. The CDR3 covers 13 residues. Trimming stripped 6 bases from V and 4 bases from J, with 12 bases between. Germline V lookup: CDR1 LNHNV, CDR2 YYDKDF (reference sequence). In DNA, the CDR3 is TGTGCCACCAGAGGCGCGGGTCCCACTGAAGCTTTCTTT. Residues: CATRGAGPTEAFF.

This clone was picked up one time. The chain recombines TRBV3-1 (or the pseudogene TRBV3-2) with TRBJ2-6, with 8 bases fitting TRBD1. The CDR3 length is 18 residues. In germline, CDR1 is LGHDT, CDR2 YNNKEL (reference sequence). V lost 1 base and J lost 0; bases outside the gene matches: 5. CDR3 coding DNA: TGTGCCAGCAGCCAAGCAGGGGGCCCCCGCTCTGGGGCCAACGTCCTGACTTTC. Encoded protein: CASSQAGGPRSGANVLTF.

The chain uses TRBV5-1 and TRBJ2-5; 9 bases are a match to TRBD2. There are 18 residues in the CDR3. Losses at the gene ends were 3 bases for V and 5 bases for J; bases not matched to a gene: 17. The germline V gene has CDR1 SGHRS and CDR2 YFSETQ. For the CDR3, the DNA is TGCGCCAGCAGCTCGGGGACTCGCGGGGGGGTAGGAGAGGAGACCCAGTACTTC. This translates into CASSSGTRGGVGEETQYF.

This clone was detected only once. The sample contains more than one DNA sequence encoding this CDR3. J is TRBJ1-5 and V is TRBV27; 11 nucleotides match TRBD1. The CDR3 is made up of 15 amino acids. The junction had 4 bases not matched to a gene; V was cut back by 5 bases and J by 4 bases. From germline, CDR1 is MNHEY and CDR2 SMNVEV (reference sequence). CDR3 DNA: TGTGCCAGCAGTCCCGGGACAGGGGGAAATCAGCCCCAGCATTTT. This codes for CASSPGTGGNQPQHF.

The rearrangement uses TRBV2 and TRBJ1-3, with 8 bases identical to TRBD1. V lost 9 bases to trimming and J lost 0 bases; unmatched junction nucleotides: 10. The CDR3 runs to 16 residues. Germline V gene lookup returns CDR1 SNHLY and CDR2 FYNNEI. The CDR3 spells CASSGTGFLSGNTIYF. In nucleotides, the CDR3 is TGTGCCAGTTCCGGGACAGGATTCCTCTCTGGAAACACCATATATTTT.

V gene TRBV5-1 combines with J gene TRBJ2-7, with 9 nucleotides matching TRBD1. V was pared by 4 bases and J by 3 bases, with 8 bases of the junction left unmatched. The germline gives CDR1 SGHRS, CDR2 YFSETQ. This CDR3 region has 15 residues. The CDR3 sequence is CASSLGQGINYEQYF. DNA for the CDR3: TGCGCCAGCAGCCTGGGACAGGGTATCAACTACGAGCAGTACTTC.

The sample holds one count of this clone. This chain connects TRBV18 to TRBJ2-3, with no clear D. The germline gives CDR1 KGHSH, CDR2 LQKENI. V lost 5 bases and J lost 2, with 8 bases in between. This CDR3 is built from 13 residues. The CDR3: CASSSSLTDTQYF. DNA of the CDR3: TGTGCCAGCTCATCCTCCCTCACAGATACGCAGTATTTT.

V gene TRBV29-1 combines with J gene TRBJ1-2; 8 bases match TRBD1. Unmatched junction bases numbered 16, after V lost 7 bases and J lost 0 bases. This CDR3 is built from 17 residues. In germline, CDR1 is SQVTM, CDR2 ANQGSEA. CDR3 protein: CSAKTGTGEQPNYGYTF. In nucleotides, the CDR3 is TGCAGCGCTAAAACCGGGACAGGCGAACAACCTAACTATGGCTACACCTTC.